Each of the 21 T cell receptor beta chains below was sequenced from the same sample in a study of blood T cell repertoires in COVID-19. Here immunoSEQ multiplex PCR was the method, and the copy in TCRdb shows in-frame clones only, minus some. The sample lists hundreds of thousands of clones; about 89% were seen once. What was sequenced was peripheral blood. These receptors were collected from a woman aged 60-75 years who had recovered from COVID-19.

The J gene is TRBJ1-4, the V gene TRBV28; weak D call: TRBD1 (5 bases). This CDR3 contains 14 residues. The germline V and J ends were trimmed by 3 bases and 5 bases, with 10 bases remaining between them. Per germline, CDR1 MDHEN and CDR2 SYDVKM. The CDR3 bases are TGTGCCAGCAGTTTTACAGGCGGCAATGAAAAACTGTTTTTT. This sequence encodes CASSFTGGNEKLFF. Filled out from reference TRBV28 and TRBJ1-4, the complete variable domain reads DVKVTQSSRYLVKRTGEKVFLECVQDMDHENMFWYRQDPGLGLRLIYFSYDVKMKEKGDIPEGYSVSREKKERFSLILESASTNQTSMYLCASSFTGGNEKLFFGSGTQLSVL.

The J gene is TRBJ2-5, the V gene TRBV18; a possible D gene is TRBD1 (5 bases). Between the trimmed V and J ends, which lost 2 bases and 0 bases, there was a span of 13 bases. The germline gives CDR1 KGHSH, CDR2 LQKENI. This CDR3 has 16 amino acids. The CDR3 protein is CASSPVTGLYQETQYF. In DNA form, the CDR3 reads TGTGCCAGCTCACCAGTAACAGGTTTATACCAAGAGACCCAGTACTTC. Using reference TRBV18 and TRBJ2-5 for the parts outside the CDR3, the full variable domain is NAGVMQNPRHLVRRRGQEARLRCSPMKGHSHVYWYRQLPEEGLKFMVYLQKENIIDESGMPKERFSAEFPKEGPSILRIQQVVRGDSAAYFCASSPVTGLYQETQYFGPGTRLLVL.

The chain has TRBV25-1 and TRBJ1-1; no clear D gene. Germline CDR1 reads MGHDK; CDR2 reads SYGVNS. The CDR3 length is 15 residues. Trimming removed 3 bases at V and 1 base at J, with 12 bases between. CDR3 DNA: TGTGCCAGCAGTGACCTCTTAAGAGGGAACACTGAAGCTTTCTTT. As protein: CASSDLLRGNTEAFF.

The chain uses TRBV11-2 and TRBJ1-2; no reliable D call. V lost 5 bases and J 5 bases, leaving 15 bases between the germline ends. Germline V CDR1 and CDR2: SGHAT, FQNNGV. This CDR3 spans 14 amino acids. CDR3 nucleotides: TGTGCCAGCAGCATGGGGATCCGGGGATATGGCTACACCTTC. It codes for CASSMGIRGYGYTF. Drawing the rest from reference TRBV11-2 and TRBJ1-2, the complete variable domain is EAGVAQSPRYKIIEKRQSVAFWCNPISGHATLYWYQQILGQGPKLLIQFQNNGVVDDSQLPKDRFSAERLKGVDSTLKIQPAKLEDSAVYLCASSMGIRGYGYTFGSGTRLTVV.

This chain connects TRBV6-2 or TRBV6-3 to TRBJ2-7, with D possibly matching TRBD1 (6 bases). Trimming left V 6 bases short and J 12 bases short, with 18 bases between. The CDR3 loop spans 12 amino acids. Germline V gene data show CDR1 as MNHEY and CDR2 as SVGEGT. The CDR3 here is CASSSLDRQLYF. CDR3 sequence (DNA): TGTGCCAGCAGCTCACTCGACAGGCAGTTGTACTTC.

The chain recombines TRBV6-5 with TRBJ2-3; 11 nucleotides agree with TRBD2. V dropped 5 bases and J dropped 7; count of bases not matched to a gene: 8. From germline, CDR1 is MNHEY and CDR2 SVGAGI. The CDR3 extends over 15 amino acids. The CDR3 DNA follows: TGTGCCAGCAGTAGTAGCGGGGGGGCTACTAATACGCAGTATTTT. Amino acid sequence: CASSSSGGATNTQYF.

The V gene is TRBV24-1, the J gene TRBJ1-1; the match to TRBD1 covers 7 bases. The CDR3 is made up of 14 amino acids. Per germline, CDR1 KGHDR and CDR2 SFDVKD. The ends lost 8 bases at V and 5 bases at J; junction bases unmatched: 10. DNA for the CDR3: TGTGCCACCAACTCAAGGCAGGGGGGTACTGAAGCTTTCTTT. Its translation: CATNSRQGGTEAFF.

The CDR3 DNA reads as TGTGCCAGCAGATCCGAGGATTATAGCAATCAGCCCCAGCATTTT. It encodes CASRSEDYSNQPQHF. This chain joins TRBV6-5 and TRBJ1-5; the D is unclear. The CDR3 contains 15 residues. Germline V gives CDR1 MNHEY, CDR2 SVGAGI. Trimming left V 6 bases short and J 0 bases short, with 12 bases between.

This clone was observed once. The chain links TRBV9 to TRBJ2-7, with 9 bases that match TRBD1. The V and J ends lost 3 bases and 5 bases, in that order; junction bases with no gene match: 6. The CDR3 has 14 amino acids. Germline assignment: CDR1 SGDLS and CDR2 YYNGEE. The CDR3 spells CASSALQGADEQYF. CDR3 nucleotides: TGTGCCAGCAGCGCTTTACAGGGGGCGGACGAGCAGTACTTC.

J is TRBJ1-4 and V is TRBV28; 7 bases map to TRBD1. Trimming removed 0 bases from V and 7 bases from J; junction bases left unmatched: 8. The CDR3 runs 16 residues. In germline, CDR1 is MDHEN, CDR2 SYDVKM. CDR3 residues: CASSLWATGLREKLFF. The CDR3 nucleotides read TGTGCCAGCAGTTTATGGGCGACAGGGTTACGTGAAAAACTGTTTTTT.

The chain employs TRBV28 and TRBJ1-4; 9 bases are shared with TRBD1. This CDR3 contains 15 residues. CDR1 MDHEN and CDR2 SYDVKM come from the germline V gene. V trimming: 0 bases; J trimming: 8 bases; junction bases outside the gene matches: 4. The CDR3 reads CASSLWDRGGEKLFF. For the CDR3, the DNA is TGTGCCAGCAGTTTATGGGACAGGGGAGGGGAAAAACTGTTTTTT.

V is TRBV4-2 and J is TRBJ2-7; tentatively, D is TRBD1 (5 bases). Trimming left V 0 bases short and J 4 bases short, with 16 bases between. Germline V gives CDR1 LGHNA, CDR2 YNFKEQ. CDR3 size: 16 residues. The CDR3 coding sequence is TGTGCCAGCAGCCAAGAAGGTTCAGGGCTCCCTTACGAGCAGTACTTC. This encodes CASSQEGSGLPYEQYF.

This rearrangement joins TRBV7-9 to TRBJ2-1; 10 nucleotides match TRBD2. The germline gives CDR1 SEHNR, CDR2 FQNEAQ (reference sequence). The CDR3 covers 16 residues. The J segment lost 2 bases and the V segment lost 5 bases, leaving 6 bases of the junction unmatched. The CDR3 sequence: CASSPSGGLTYNEQFF. As DNA, the CDR3 is TGTGCCAGCAGCCCTAGCGGGGGCCTAACCTACAATGAGCAGTTCTTC.

The rearrangement links TRBV3-1 (or the pseudogene TRBV3-2) to TRBJ2-7, with D perhaps matching TRBD1 (6 bases). The CDR3 has 13 residues. Germline CDR1 reads LGHDT; CDR2 reads YNNKEL (reference sequence). The V end was cut by 6 bases, the J end by 4 bases, with 13 bases between. The CDR3 region has the DNA TGTGCCAGCAGGAAACAGGACAGATACGAGCAGTACTTC. It codes for CASRKQDRYEQYF.

This chain links TRBV5-4 with TRBJ1-2; 7 nucleotides match TRBD1. Germline values: CDR1 SGHNT, CDR2 YYREEE (reference sequence). Trimming cost V 0 bases and J 5 bases; bases outside gene matches: 7. The CDR3 totals 15 residues. CDR3 region: CASSLGGGERYGYTF. In nucleotides, the CDR3 is TGTGCCAGCAGCTTGGGAGGGGGCGAACGGTATGGCTACACCTTC. Full variable domain (remainder filled in from reference TRBV5-4 and TRBJ1-2): ETGVTQSPTHLIKTRGQQVTLRCSSQSGHNTVSWYQQALGQGPQFIFQYYREEENGRGNFPPRFSGLQFPNYSSELNVNALELDDSALYLCASSLGGGERYGYTFGSGTRLTVV.

The chain employs TRBV3-1 (or the pseudogene TRBV3-2) and TRBJ2-3, with 9 bases matching TRBD1. Germline-derived CDR1 and CDR2 are LGHDT and YNNKEL (reference sequence). CDR3 size: 17 residues. V lost 1 base, J lost 3 bases, and 8 bases stayed unmatched. Written as DNA, the CDR3 is TGTGCCAGCAGCCAAGGACCCTACAGGGGGCGAACAGATACGCAGTATTTT. It yields the protein CASSQGPYRGRTDTQYF.

The V call is TRBV5-6, the J call TRBJ2-1; the D gene is possibly TRBD1 (6 bases). V lost 2 bases and J lost 14, with 11 bases in between. CDR3 length: 11 residues. Germline V gives CDR1 SGHDT, CDR2 YYEEEE. The CDR3 is CASSFLQGEFF. CDR3 coding DNA: TGTGCCAGCAGCTTTTTACAGGGCGAGTTCTTC.

The V call is TRBV5-4, the J call TRBJ1-2; D is unclear. V gave up 0 bases and J gave up 4 bases, with 10 bases separating them. Germline-derived CDR1 and CDR2 are SGHNT and YYREEE (reference sequence). This CDR3 comprises 14 residues. CDR3 sequence reads: CASSLARSLYGYTF. CDR3 in DNA: TGTGCCAGCAGCTTGGCCCGGAGCCTCTATGGCTACACCTTC.

This clone was recorded only once. This chain connects TRBV2 to TRBJ1-5, with D uncertain. V lost 8 bases, J lost 3 bases, and 11 bases lay in between. CDR1 SNHLY and CDR2 FYNNEI come from the germline V gene. This CDR3 comprises 13 residues. CDR3 DNA: TGTGCCAGCGCGGCGGAGAACAATCAGCCCCAGCATTTT. Encoded protein: CASAAENNQPQHF.

The rearrangement links TRBV5-1 to TRBJ2-5, with D unresolved. The V end was cut by 0 bases, the J end by 1 base, with 7 bases between. The CDR3 sequence is 14 residues long. CDR1 and CDR2 (germline): SGHRS, YFSETQ. The CDR3 reads CASSLAYSQETQYF. The CDR3 DNA follows: TGCGCCAGCAGCTTGGCTTACTCCCAAGAGACCCAGTACTTC. Full variable domain (remainder filled in from reference TRBV5-1 and TRBJ2-5): KAGVTQTPRYLIKTRGQQVTLSCSPISGHRSVSWYQQTPGQGLQFLFEYFSETQRNKGNFPGRFSGRQFSNSRSEMNVSTLELGDSALYLCASSLAYSQETQYFGPGTRLLVL.

The rearrangement joins TRBV7-9 to TRBJ1-1, with 9 positions matching TRBD1. The germline V gene has CDR1 SEHNR and CDR2 FQNEAQ (reference sequence). The CDR3 is 14 amino acids. The J segment lost 4 bases and the V segment lost 3 bases, leaving 3 bases of the junction unmatched. The CDR3 region is CASSLGTGSTEAFF. CDR3 DNA: TGTGCCAGCAGCTTGGGGACAGGGAGCACTGAAGCTTTCTTT.